This TCR beta chain was sequenced during a study of shared clonotypes between healthy human individuals. The repertoire was sequenced with immunoSEQ multiplex PCR; TCRdb's copy has only in-frame clones and lacks some. The data hold under 600,000 clones, with roughly 98% observed a single time. This CDR3 comprises 12 residues. The V gene lost 4 bases and the J gene lost 4 bases, with 8 bases spanning the gap. Germline CDR1 is SGHDN and CDR2 is FVKESK. Terminally differentiated effector memory CD45RA+ cells were excluded from the naive CD8 cells, which were CD45RO-negative and positively selected for CCR7. Details on this clone: Other nucleotide sequences in the sample specify the same CDR3.

The sample consisted of naive CD8+ T cells sorted from blood. This rearrangement joins TRBV14 to TRBJ2-7; D is unresolved. The source is a man younger than 40 in good health. In nucleotides, the CDR3 is TGTGCCAGCAGCCCGCTCGGGTACGAGCAGTACTTC. Translated, it gives CASSPLGYEQYF. Using reference TRBV14 and TRBJ2-7 for the parts outside the CDR3, the full variable domain is EAGVTQFPSHSVIEKGQTVTLRCDPISGHDNLYWYRRVMGKEIKFLLHFVKESKQDESGMPNNRFLAERTGGTYSTLKVQPAELEDSGVYFCASSPLGYEQYFGPGTRLTVT.